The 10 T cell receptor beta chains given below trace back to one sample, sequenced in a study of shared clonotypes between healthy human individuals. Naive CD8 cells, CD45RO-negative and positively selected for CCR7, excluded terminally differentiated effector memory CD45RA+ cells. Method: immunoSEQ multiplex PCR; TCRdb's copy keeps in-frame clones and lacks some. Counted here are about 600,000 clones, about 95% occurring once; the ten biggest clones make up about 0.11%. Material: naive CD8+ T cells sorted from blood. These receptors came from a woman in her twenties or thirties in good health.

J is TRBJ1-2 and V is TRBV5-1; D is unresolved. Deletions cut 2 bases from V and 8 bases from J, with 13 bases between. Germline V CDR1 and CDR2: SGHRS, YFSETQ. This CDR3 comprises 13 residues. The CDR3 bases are TGCGCCAGCAGCTTTTCCGCATTGTGGGGCTACACCTTC. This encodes CASSFSALWGYTF.

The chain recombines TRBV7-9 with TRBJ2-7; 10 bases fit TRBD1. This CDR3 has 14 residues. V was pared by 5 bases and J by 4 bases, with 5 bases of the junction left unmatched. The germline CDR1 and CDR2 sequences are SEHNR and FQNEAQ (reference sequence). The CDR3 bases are TGTGCCAGCAGCCCGAAGGGACAGGGGTACGAGCAGTACTTC. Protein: CASSPKGQGYEQYF. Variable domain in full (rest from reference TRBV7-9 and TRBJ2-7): DTGVSQNPRHKITKRGQNVTFRCDPISEHNRLYWYRQTLGQGPEFLTYFQNEAQLEKSRLLSDRFSAERPKGSFSTLEIQRTEQGDSAMYLCASSPKGQGYEQYFGPGTRLTVT.

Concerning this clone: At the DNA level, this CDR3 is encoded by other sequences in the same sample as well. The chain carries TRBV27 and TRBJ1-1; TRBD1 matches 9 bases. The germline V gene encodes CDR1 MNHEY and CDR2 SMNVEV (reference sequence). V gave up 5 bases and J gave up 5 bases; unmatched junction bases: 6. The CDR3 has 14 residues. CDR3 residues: CASSTGTGITEAFF. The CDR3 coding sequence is TGTGCCAGCAGTACCGGGACAGGGATTACTGAAGCTTTCTTT.

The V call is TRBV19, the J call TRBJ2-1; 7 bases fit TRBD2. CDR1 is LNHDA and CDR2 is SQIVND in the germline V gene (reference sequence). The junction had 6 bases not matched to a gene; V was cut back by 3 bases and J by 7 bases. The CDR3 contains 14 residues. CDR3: CASSIAGVTNEQFF. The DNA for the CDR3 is TGTGCCAGTAGTATCGCGGGGGTTACAAATGAGCAGTTCTTC. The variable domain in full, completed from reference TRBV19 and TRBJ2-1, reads DGGITQSPKYLFRKEGQNVTLSCEQNLNHDAMYWYRQDPGQGLRLIYYSQIVNDFQKGDIAEGYSVSREKKESFPLTVTSAQKNPTAFYLCASSIAGVTNEQFFGPGTRLTVL.

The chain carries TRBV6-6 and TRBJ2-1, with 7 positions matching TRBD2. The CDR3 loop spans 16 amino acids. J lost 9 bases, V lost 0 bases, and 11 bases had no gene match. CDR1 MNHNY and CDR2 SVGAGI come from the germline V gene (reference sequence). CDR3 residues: CASSYSRDLSGGEQFF. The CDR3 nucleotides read TGTGCCAGCAGTTACTCGAGGGACTTATCGGGGGGTGAGCAGTTCTTC.

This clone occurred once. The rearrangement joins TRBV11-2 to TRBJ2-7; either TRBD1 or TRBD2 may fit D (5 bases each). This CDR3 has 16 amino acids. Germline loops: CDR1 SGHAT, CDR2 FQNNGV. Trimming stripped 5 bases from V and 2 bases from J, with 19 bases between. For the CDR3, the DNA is TGTGCCAGCAGCCCGAGGGGCAGGGTTTGGGCCTACGAGCAGTACTTC. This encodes CASSPRGRVWAYEQYF. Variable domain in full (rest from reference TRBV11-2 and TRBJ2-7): EAGVAQSPRYKIIEKRQSVAFWCNPISGHATLYWYQQILGQGPKLLIQFQNNGVVDDSQLPKDRFSAERLKGVDSTLKIQPAKLEDSAVYLCASSPRGRVWAYEQYFGPGTRLTVT.

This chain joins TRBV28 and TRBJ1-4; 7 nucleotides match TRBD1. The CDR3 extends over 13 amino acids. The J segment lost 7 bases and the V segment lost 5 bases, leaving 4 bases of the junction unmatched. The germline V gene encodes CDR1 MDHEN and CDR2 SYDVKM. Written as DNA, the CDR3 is TGTGCCAGCAGTGGCAGGGACAGTGAAAAACTGTTTTTT. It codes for CASSGRDSEKLFF.

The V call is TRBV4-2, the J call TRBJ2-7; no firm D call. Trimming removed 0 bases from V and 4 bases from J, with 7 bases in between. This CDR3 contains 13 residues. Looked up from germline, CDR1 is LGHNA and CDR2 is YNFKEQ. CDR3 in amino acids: CASSQDLPYEQYF. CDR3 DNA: TGTGCCAGCAGCCAAGATCTGCCATACGAGCAGTACTTC.

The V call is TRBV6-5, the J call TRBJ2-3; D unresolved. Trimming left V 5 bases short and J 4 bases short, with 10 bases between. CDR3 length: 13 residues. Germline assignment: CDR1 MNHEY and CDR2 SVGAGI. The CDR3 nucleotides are TGTGCCAGCAGTCCGGACCAGTCAGATACGCAGTATTTT. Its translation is CASSPDQSDTQYF.

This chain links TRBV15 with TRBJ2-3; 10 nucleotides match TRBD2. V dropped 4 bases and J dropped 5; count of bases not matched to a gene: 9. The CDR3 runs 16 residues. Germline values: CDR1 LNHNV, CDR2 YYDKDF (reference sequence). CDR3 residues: CATSKSSGRGGDTQYF. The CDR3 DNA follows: TGTGCCACCAGCAAGTCTAGCGGGAGAGGGGGAGATACGCAGTATTTT. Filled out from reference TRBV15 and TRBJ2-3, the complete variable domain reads DAMVIQNPRYQVTQFGKPVTLSCSQTLNHNVMYWYQQKSSQAPKLLFHYYDKDFNNEADTPDNFQSRRPNTSFCFLDIRSPGLGDTAMYLCATSKSSGRGGDTQYFGPGTRLTVL.